Presented here are 25 T cell receptor beta chains from one specimen sequenced in a study of blood T cell repertoires in COVID-19. This table comes from immunoSEQ multiplex PCR, and its TCRdb copy is limited to in-frame clones, with some not included. The sample shows approximately 170,000 clones, under 80% of them seen only once. The sample was peripheral blood. The receptors here all came from a woman aged 45-59 years with acute or convalescent COVID-19.

This clone was detected once. This chain joins TRBV19 and TRBJ2-2; D unclear. The germline V gene encodes CDR1 LNHDA and CDR2 SQIVND (reference sequence). This CDR3 contains 14 residues. V was shortened by 3 bases and J by 1 base, with 6 bases between the two germline ends. CDR3 amino acids: CASSIRENTGELFF. The CDR3, as DNA: TGTGCCAGTAGTATTAGAGAGAACACCGGGGAGCTGTTTTTT.

This sequence joins TRBV28 and TRBJ1-5; TRBD1 aligns across 7 bases. Germline V gives CDR1 MDHEN, CDR2 SYDVKM. The CDR3 contains 15 residues. With V trimmed by 3 bases and J by 3 bases, 5 bases remained unmatched. CDR3 bases: TGTGCCAGCAGTTTTCCCGGGACAGACAATCAGCCCCAGCATTTT. This gives the protein CASSFPGTDNQPQHF.

The J gene is TRBJ2-7, the V gene TRBV5-5; 8 bases match TRBD1. The V and J ends lost 1 base and 2 bases, in that order; junction bases with no gene match: 5. This CDR3 contains 15 residues. Germline lookup yields CDR1 SGHKS and CDR2 YYEKEE (reference sequence). The CDR3 bases are TGTGCCAGCAGCTTGACAGGGGGATTTACCTACGAGCAGTACTTC. Translating it yields CASSLTGGFTYEQYF.

V gene TRBV7-2 combines with J gene TRBJ2-2, with 10 nucleotides matching TRBD2. V gave up 4 bases and J gave up 5 bases; unmatched junction bases: 7. CDR3 length: 16 residues. CDR1 and CDR2 (germline): SGHTA, FQGNSA. Here the CDR3 DNA reads TGTGCCAGCAGCTCCAGCGGGAGGGCCGATACCGGGGAGCTGTTTTTT. Translated: CASSSSGRADTGELFF.

The rearrangement links TRBV28 to TRBJ1-3; D perhaps matches TRBD1 (5 bases). This CDR3 spans 13 amino acids. Germline-derived CDR1 and CDR2 are MDHEN and SYDVKM. V was shortened by 6 bases and J by 0 bases, with 6 bases between the two germline ends. CDR3 protein: CASSTGSGNTIYF. As DNA, the CDR3 is TGTGCCAGCAGCACAGGCTCTGGAAACACCATATATTTT.

The gene calls are TRBV3-1 (or the pseudogene TRBV3-2) and TRBJ1-2; 7 positions match TRBD1. Germline trimming cut 5 bases from V and 8 bases from J; bases unmatched to any gene: 11. The CDR3 has 14 residues. Germline-derived CDR1 and CDR2 are LGHDT and YNNKEL (reference sequence). The CDR3 DNA follows: TGTGCCAGCAGCGACGCGGGACAGCGGTTAGGCTACACCTTC. Its protein is CASSDAGQRLGYTF.

The chain is built from TRBV2 and TRBJ2-5; possibly TRBD1 for D (7 bases). Trimming stripped 5 bases from V and 3 bases from J, with 16 bases between. The CDR3 has 15 residues. The germline gives CDR1 SNHLY, CDR2 FYNNEI. CDR3 region: CASSPRGTVKETQYF. The CDR3 coding sequence is TGTGCCAGCAGTCCGCGCGGGACAGTAAAAGAGACCCAGTACTTC.

J is TRBJ1-1 and V is TRBV4-1; no clear D. The CDR3 extends over 15 amino acids. Germline V gene sequence: CDR1 MGHRA, CDR2 YSYEKL. Trimming cost V 0 bases and J 0 bases, with 8 bases left between them. The CDR3 DNA reads as TGCGCCAGCAGCCAAGAACAGAGTCTGAACACTGAAGCTTTCTTT. It translates to CASSQEQSLNTEAFF.

The rearrangement links TRBV7-2 to TRBJ2-7, with 9 positions matching TRBD2. V was clipped by 4 bases and J by 1 base; unmatched bases: 5. Germline V gene sequence: CDR1 SGHTA, CDR2 FQGNSA. The CDR3 is 15 residues long. The CDR3 loop reads CASSSRGGGSYEQYF. CDR3 bases: TGTGCCAGCAGCTCCCGCGGGGGGGGGTCCTACGAGCAGTACTTC.

The genes are TRBV6-6 and TRBJ2-1; 9 nucleotides align to TRBD1. V shed 7 bases and J 9 bases; nucleotides not matched to a gene: 13. Germline V gene sequence: CDR1 MNHNY, CDR2 SVGAGI (reference sequence). This CDR3 contains 15 residues. The CDR3 sequence: CASTNSGQGTGEQFF. CDR3 nucleotide sequence: TGTGCCAGCACCAACTCGGGACAGGGTACAGGTGAGCAGTTCTTC.

The genes are TRBV24-1 and TRBJ2-5; TRBD2 matches at 7 bases. This CDR3 region has 16 residues. Germline CDR1 KGHDR, CDR2 SFDVKD. J gave up 5 bases and V 2 bases, and 10 bases lay outside the gene matches. As DNA, the CDR3 is TGTGCCACCAGTGATTCTCCTGCGGGGGTCCGGGAGACCCAGTACTTC. Translated, it gives CATSDSPAGVRETQYF.

The V and J genes are TRBV6-5 and TRBJ1-3, with 7 bases matching TRBD1. The CDR3 is made up of 14 amino acids. V shed 2 bases and J 3 bases; nucleotides not matched to a gene: 1. CDR1 is MNHEY and CDR2 is SVGAGI in the germline V gene. Here the CDR3 reads CASSYRGLGNTIYF. The CDR3 coding sequence is TGTGCCAGCAGTTACAGGGGGCTTGGAAACACCATATATTTT.

This chain connects TRBV27 to TRBJ1-1; tentatively, D is TRBD1 (5 bases). The length of the CDR3 is 11 residues. The germline V and J ends were trimmed by 5 bases and 6 bases, with 7 bases remaining between them. Looked up from germline, CDR1 is MNHEY and CDR2 is SMNVEV (reference sequence). The CDR3 sequence: CASSTRAEAFF. The CDR3 region has the DNA TGTGCCAGCAGTACCAGGGCTGAAGCTTTCTTT.

This clone was counted between two and nine times. The rearrangement uses TRBV4-1 and TRBJ1-4; D remains unclear. Trimming removed 2 bases at V and 7 bases at J, with 11 bases between. Germline V CDR1 and CDR2: MGHRA, YSYEKL. The CDR3 runs 14 residues. Here the CDR3 reads CASSQLFVGEKLFF. DNA for the CDR3: TGCGCCAGCAGCCAATTGTTCGTCGGTGAAAAACTGTTTTTT.

A few counts support this clone. The chain couples TRBV28 to TRBJ2-7; 11 nucleotides line up with TRBD1. Germline V CDR1 and CDR2: MDHEN, SYDVKM. The ends lost 5 bases at V and 4 bases at J; junction bases unmatched: 7. This CDR3 has 15 residues. CDR3 residues: CASSRTGTGGYEQYF. The CDR3 DNA reads as TGTGCCAGCAGTCGAACCGGGACAGGGGGTTACGAGCAGTACTTC.

This rearrangement joins TRBV11-3 to TRBJ1-6, with D perhaps TRBD1 (5 bases). Per germline, CDR1 SGHNT and CDR2 YENEEA. The ends were cut back, 3 bases at V and 6 bases at J, with 15 bases in the middle. The CDR3 extends over 16 amino acids. The CDR3 region has the DNA TGTGCCAGCAGCTTTGGCAGGGCGGCACGTAATTCACCCCTCCACTTT. It yields the protein CASSFGRAARNSPLHF.

This sequence joins TRBV3-1 (or the pseudogene TRBV3-2) and TRBJ1-3; D uncertain. The CDR3 extends over 14 amino acids. Trimming stripped 1 base from V and 7 bases from J, with 11 bases between. Per the germline V gene, CDR1 is LGHDT and CDR2 is YNNKEL (reference sequence). The CDR3 sequence is CASSQGTERNTIYF. The CDR3 coding sequence is TGTGCCAGCAGCCAAGGGACTGAAAGGAACACCATATATTTT.

This clone has just one count. The chain recombines TRBV6-5 with TRBJ1-3; D is perhaps TRBD1 (5 bases). There are 15 residues in the CDR3. Germline V gene lookup returns CDR1 MNHEY and CDR2 SVGAGI. Trimming shortened V by 2 bases and J by 4 bases, and 12 bases separated the two germline ends. The CDR3 sequence: CASSYGGDAGNTIYF. The CDR3 region has the DNA TGTGCCAGCAGTTACGGGGGGGATGCGGGAAACACCATATATTTT.

The chain joins TRBV18 to TRBJ2-7; D may be TRBD1 (7 bases). CDR1 and CDR2 (germline): KGHSH, LQKENI. Trimming removed 2 bases from V and 0 bases from J, with 14 bases in between. The CDR3 contains 16 residues. CDR3 in DNA: TGTGCCAGCTCACCAATCGGCAGGGGGGCCTCCTACGAGCAGTACTTC. Translating it yields CASSPIGRGASYEQYF. Full variable domain (outside the CDR3, taken from reference TRBV18 and TRBJ2-7): NAGVMQNPRHLVRRRGQEARLRCSPMKGHSHVYWYRQLPEEGLKFMVYLQKENIIDESGMPKERFSAEFPKEGPSILRIQQVVRGDSAAYFCASSPIGRGASYEQYFGPGTRLTVT.

V gene TRBV7-9 combines with J gene TRBJ2-7, with D maybe TRBD1 (5 bases). V was trimmed by 2 bases and J by 0 bases, leaving 14 bases between them. CDR3 length: 16 residues. Germline CDR1 and CDR2: SEHNR and FQNEAQ (reference sequence). The CDR3 DNA reads as TGTGCCAGCAGCTTAAGGAAGACAGAAAGCTCCTACGAGCAGTACTTC. Encoded protein: CASSLRKTESSYEQYF. Complete variable domain (other parts from reference TRBV7-9 and TRBJ2-7): DTGVSQNPRHKITKRGQNVTFRCDPISEHNRLYWYRQTLGQGPEFLTYFQNEAQLEKSRLLSDRFSAERPKGSFSTLEIQRTEQGDSAMYLCASSLRKTESSYEQYFGPGTRLTVT.

The chain recombines TRBV18 with TRBJ2-7; 11 nucleotides line up with TRBD1. Losses at the gene ends were 3 bases for V and 2 bases for J; bases not matched to a gene: 0. Germline CDR1 and CDR2: KGHSH and LQKENI. The CDR3 has 14 amino acids. The CDR3 nucleotides are TGTGCCAGCTCACCGGACAGGGGGCCCTACGAGCAGTACTTC. Its protein is CASSPDRGPYEQYF. The complete variable domain, with remaining parts taken from reference TRBV18 and TRBJ2-7, reads NAGVMQNPRHLVRRRGQEARLRCSPMKGHSHVYWYRQLPEEGLKFMVYLQKENIIDESGMPKERFSAEFPKEGPSILRIQQVVRGDSAAYFCASSPDRGPYEQYFGPGTRLTVT.

V and J are TRBV5-1 and TRBJ1-1; 11 positions match TRBD1. Germline CDR1 is SGHRS and CDR2 is YFSETQ. There are 16 residues in the CDR3. With V trimmed by 4 bases and J by 5 bases, 10 bases remained unmatched. This chain's CDR3 is CASSPIGTGGGTEAFF. CDR3 bases: TGCGCCAGCAGCCCAATAGGGACAGGGGGAGGAACTGAAGCTTTCTTT.

V gene TRBV19 combines with J gene TRBJ1-2; unclear D gene. Germline CDR1 and CDR2: LNHDA and SQIVND (reference sequence). Trimming removed 7 bases at V and 0 bases at J, with 12 bases between. This CDR3 is built from 14 residues. The CDR3 region is CASTPRGANYGYTF. The CDR3 nucleotides read TGTGCCAGTACCCCGAGAGGAGCTAACTATGGCTACACCTTC.

The CDR3 sequence: CASSGQGSYGYTF. DNA of the CDR3: TGCGCCAGCAGTGGACAGGGGAGCTATGGCTACACCTTC. The chain employs TRBV10-2 and TRBJ1-2, with 8 bases that match TRBD1. The CDR3 covers 13 residues. Losses at the gene ends were 4 bases for V and 4 bases for J; bases not matched to a gene: 2. Germline V lookup: CDR1 WSHSY, CDR2 SAAADI.

The chain couples TRBV11-2 to TRBJ1-4, with 8 bases identical to TRBD1. CDR1 is SGHAT, CDR2 FQNNGV, per germline. The CDR3 spans 15 residues. V gave up 1 base and J gave up 4 bases; unmatched junction bases: 2. As DNA, the CDR3 is TGTGCCAGCAGCTTAGGACAGGGGCGTAATGAAAAACTGTTTTTT. As protein: CASSLGQGRNEKLFF.